This T cell receptor (beta chain) came from a study of blood T cell repertoires in COVID-19. On the study more broadly: The United States, Italy and Spain were the sources of the acute and convalescent COVID-19 samples.

In the source study's methods: For nucleated cells, counts were estimated from reference gene primer amplification. Clones were read by immunoSEQ multiplex PCR, and TCRdb kept only the in-frame ones, dropping some. The V and J calls and the clone size are those of that table, but D and trimming were determined from the DNA. The table includes approximately 75,000 clones, roughly 78% detected once. The germline gives CDR1 SGHKS, CDR2 YYEKEE (reference sequence). The CDR3 covers 14 residues. The junction had 4 bases not matched to a gene; V was cut back by 4 bases and J by 1 base. The genes are TRBV5-5 and TRBJ2-7, with 8 bases that match TRBD1. The clonotype comes from a human donor in a cohort sampled during active COVID-19. Sequenced sample: peripheral blood. DNA for the CDR3: TGTGCCAGCAGCAAAGGACAGGGTTCCTACGAGCAGTACTTC. Protein sequence: CASSKGQGSYEQYF.